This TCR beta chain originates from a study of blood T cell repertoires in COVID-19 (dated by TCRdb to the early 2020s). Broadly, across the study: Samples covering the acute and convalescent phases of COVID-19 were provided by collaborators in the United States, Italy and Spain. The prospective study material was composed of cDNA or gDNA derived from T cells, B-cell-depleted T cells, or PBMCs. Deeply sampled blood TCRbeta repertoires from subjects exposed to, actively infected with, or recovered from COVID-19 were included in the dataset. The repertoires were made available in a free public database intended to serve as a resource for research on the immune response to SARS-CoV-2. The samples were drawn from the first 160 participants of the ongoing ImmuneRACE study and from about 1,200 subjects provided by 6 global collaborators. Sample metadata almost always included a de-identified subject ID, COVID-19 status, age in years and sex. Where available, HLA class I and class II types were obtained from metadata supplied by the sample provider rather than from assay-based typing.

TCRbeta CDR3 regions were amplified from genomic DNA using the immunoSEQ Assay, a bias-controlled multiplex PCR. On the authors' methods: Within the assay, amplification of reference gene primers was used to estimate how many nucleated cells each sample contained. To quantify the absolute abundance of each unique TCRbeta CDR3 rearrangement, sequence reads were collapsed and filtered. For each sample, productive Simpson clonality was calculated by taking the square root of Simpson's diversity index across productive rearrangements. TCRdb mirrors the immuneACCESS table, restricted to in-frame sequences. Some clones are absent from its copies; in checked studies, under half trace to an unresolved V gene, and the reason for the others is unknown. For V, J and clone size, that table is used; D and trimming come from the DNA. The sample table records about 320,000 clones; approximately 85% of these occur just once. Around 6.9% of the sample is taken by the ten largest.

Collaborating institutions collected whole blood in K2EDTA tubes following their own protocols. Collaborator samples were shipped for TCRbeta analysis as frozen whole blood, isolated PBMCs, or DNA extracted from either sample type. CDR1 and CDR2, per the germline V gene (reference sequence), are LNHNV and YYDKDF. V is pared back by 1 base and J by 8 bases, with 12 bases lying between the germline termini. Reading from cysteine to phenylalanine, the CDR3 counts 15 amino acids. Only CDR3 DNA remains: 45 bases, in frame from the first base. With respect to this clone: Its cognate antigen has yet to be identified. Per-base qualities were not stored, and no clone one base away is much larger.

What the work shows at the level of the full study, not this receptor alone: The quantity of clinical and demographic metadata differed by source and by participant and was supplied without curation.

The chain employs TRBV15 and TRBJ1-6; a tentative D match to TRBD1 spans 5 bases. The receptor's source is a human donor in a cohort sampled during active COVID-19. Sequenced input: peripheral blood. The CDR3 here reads CATSRGDSRDSPLHF. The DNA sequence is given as TGTGCCACCAGCAGAGGTGACAGTAGGGATTCACCCCTCCACTTT.